Below are 24 T cell receptor beta chains sequenced from a single sample in a study of blood T cell repertoires in COVID-19. Profiled with immunoSEQ multiplex PCR; TCRdb holds only in-frame clones, not every one. This sample has fewer than 500,000 clones, with nearly 90% found just once. The sequenced sample was PBMCs or T cells enriched from blood (not recorded which). The origin of the receptors is a woman under 30 with acute COVID-19.

This chain uses TRBV6-5 with TRBJ1-4, with TRBD1 matching over 8 bases. The V segment lost 5 bases and the J segment 10 bases; nucleotides outside the gene matches: 6. CDR3 length equals 13 residues. CDR1 is MNHEY, CDR2 SVGAGI, per germline. The CDR3 nucleotides are TGTGCCAGCAGTCAGACAGGGGTCGGAAAACTGTTTTTT. Amino acids: CASSQTGVGKLFF.

V gene TRBV29-1 combines with J gene TRBJ1-1; 7 nucleotides match TRBD1. Germline CDR1 is SQVTM and CDR2 is ANQGSEA. CDR3 length equals 14 residues. J gave up 3 bases and V 4 bases, and 8 bases lay outside the gene matches. CDR3 sequence reads: CSVVHRGVYTEAFF. The DNA for the CDR3 is TGCAGCGTTGTCCACAGGGGTGTATACACTGAAGCTTTCTTT. The variable domain in full, with the rest retrieved from reference TRBV29-1 and TRBJ1-1, is SAVISQKPSRDICQRGTSLTIQCQVDSQVTMMFWYRQQPGQSLTLIATANQGSEATYESGFVIDKFPISRPNLTFSTLTVSNMSPEDSSIYLCSVVHRGVYTEAFFGQGTRLTVV.

This rearrangement joins TRBV19 to TRBJ1-1; D not resolved. Germline lookup yields CDR1 LNHDA and CDR2 SQIVND (reference sequence). V was clipped by 5 bases and J by 4 bases, with 14 bases between them. The CDR3 consists of 14 residues. CDR3 protein: CASSAAAGSTEAFF. CDR3 bases: TGTGCCAGTAGTGCCGCCGCGGGGTCCACTGAAGCTTTCTTT. Full variable domain (missing parts from reference TRBV19 and TRBJ1-1): DGGITQSPKYLFRKEGQNVTLSCEQNLNHDAMYWYRQDPGQGLRLIYYSQIVNDFQKGDIAEGYSVSREKKESFPLTVTSAQKNPTAFYLCASSAAAGSTEAFFGQGTRLTVV.

The rearrangement uses TRBV2 and TRBJ1-1; possible D gene TRBD1, 5 bases. The CDR3 has 16 residues. The ends were cut back, 3 bases at V and 3 bases at J, with 17 bases in the middle. The germline CDR1 and CDR2 sequences are SNHLY and FYNNEI. Here the CDR3 DNA reads TGTGCCAGCAGTGAGGTTCCGGGGGAGTGGGACACTGAAGCTTTCTTT. The encoded protein is CASSEVPGEWDTEAFF. The full variable domain, in which reference TRBV2 and TRBJ1-1 provide the parts outside the CDR3, is EPEVTQTPSHQVTQMGQEVILRCVPISNHLYFYWYRQILGQKVEFLVSFYNNEISEKSEIFDDQFSVERPDGSNFTLKIRSTKLEDSAMYFCASSEVPGEWDTEAFFGQGTRLTVV.

The sample holds one count of this clone. This sequence joins TRBV19 and TRBJ2-1, with D uncertain. The CDR3 has 14 amino acids. Between the trimmed V and J ends, which lost 4 bases and 10 bases, there was a span of 17 bases. The germline V gene has CDR1 LNHDA and CDR2 SQIVND (reference sequence). The CDR3 nucleotides are TGTGCCAGTAGTAAAAGACAAAACGAAGAGGAGCAGTTCTTC. Its protein product is CASSKRQNEEEQFF.

The V and J genes are TRBV18 and TRBJ1-3; 7 positions agree with TRBD1. Germline lookup yields CDR1 KGHSH and CDR2 LQKENI. J gave up 1 base and V 5 bases, and 11 bases lay outside the gene matches. The CDR3 consists of 17 residues. CDR3 sequence: CASSLLRDSLSGNTIYF. CDR3 nucleotide sequence: TGTGCCAGCTCATTGCTCCGGGACAGCTTGTCTGGAAACACCATATATTTT.

The rearrangement uses TRBV4-3 and TRBJ2-1; a weak D match, TRBD2 (5 bases). The CDR3 is 16 residues long. V was trimmed by 3 bases and J by 3 bases, leaving 15 bases between them. The V gene's germline CDR1 is LGHNA and CDR2 YSLEER. The CDR3 sequence: CASSHRPAEGYNEQFF. CDR3 bases: TGCGCCAGCAGCCATCGGCCAGCGGAAGGCTACAATGAGCAGTTCTTC.

The J gene is TRBJ2-3, the V gene TRBV3-1 (or the pseudogene TRBV3-2), with TRBD1 matching over 8 bases. The germline gives CDR1 LGHDT, CDR2 YNNKEL (reference sequence). The CDR3 is made up of 17 amino acids. V gave up 4 bases and J gave up 0 bases; unmatched junction bases: 9. The CDR3: CASSPGSWDRSTDTQYF. In DNA, the CDR3 is TGTGCCAGCAGCCCAGGGTCCTGGGACAGGAGCACAGATACGCAGTATTTT.

V is TRBV5-6 and J is TRBJ1-2, with unresolved D. Trimming shortened V by 2 bases and J by 5 bases, and 13 bases separated the two germline ends. The CDR3 length is 14 residues. Germline values: CDR1 SGHDT, CDR2 YYEEEE. This CDR3 is CASSFFTEVYGYTF. The DNA for the CDR3 is TGTGCCAGCAGCTTTTTTACTGAAGTTTATGGCTACACCTTC.

This clone occurred a few times. The gene calls are TRBV7-8 and TRBJ2-1; TRBD2 agrees at 9 bases. Trimming cost V 3 bases and J 7 bases; bases outside gene matches: 10. From germline, CDR1 is SGHVS and CDR2 FQNEAQ. The CDR3 is 16 amino acids. The CDR3 bases are TGTGCCAGCAGCTTCTGGATAGCGGGAGTAGTGAATGAGCAGTTCTTC. It codes for CASSFWIAGVVNEQFF.

The chain recombines TRBV7-3 with TRBJ1-1, with 7 bases fitting TRBD1. Germline V gene sequence: CDR1 SGHTA, CDR2 FQGTGA. The CDR3 has 15 amino acids. V shed 5 bases, J shed 4 bases, and the junction held 10 bases outside the gene matches. CDR3 protein: CASSPSATGLTEAFF. The CDR3 coding sequence is TGTGCCAGCAGCCCGAGCGCGACAGGGCTCACTGAAGCTTTCTTT.

This chain links TRBV5-4 with TRBJ2-7; D gene unclear. Germline V CDR1 and CDR2: SGHNT, YYREEE (reference sequence). V lost 0 bases and J 1 base, leaving 8 bases between the germline ends. The length of the CDR3 is 14 residues. CDR3 in DNA: TGTGCCAGCAGCTTGGCTCAGGTGTCCTACGAGCAGTACTTC. Amino acids: CASSLAQVSYEQYF.

The chain is built from TRBV19 and TRBJ2-5, with 12 bases identical to TRBD1. The germline V gene encodes CDR1 LNHDA and CDR2 SQIVND (reference sequence). The V gene end was trimmed by 4 bases and the J gene end by 2 bases; junction bases not matched to a gene: 8. The CDR3 sequence is 17 residues long. The CDR3 reads CASSRGTGGAYQETQYF. DNA of the CDR3: TGTGCCAGTAGTAGGGGGACAGGGGGCGCCTATCAAGAGACCCAGTACTTC. Full variable domain (missing parts from reference TRBV19 and TRBJ2-5): DGGITQSPKYLFRKEGQNVTLSCEQNLNHDAMYWYRQDPGQGLRLIYYSQIVNDFQKGDIAEGYSVSREKKESFPLTVTSAQKNPTAFYLCASSRGTGGAYQETQYFGPGTRLLVL.

The V call is TRBV6-5, the J call TRBJ1-2, with 11 bases that match TRBD1. CDR1 is MNHEY, CDR2 SVGAGI, per germline. Unmatched junction bases numbered 7, after V lost 5 bases and J lost 8 bases. The CDR3 has 14 amino acids. The CDR3 DNA sequence: TGTGCCAGCAGTCGGACAGGGGGCGCTGAGGGCTACACCTTC. Protein product: CASSRTGGAEGYTF.

V and J are TRBV19 and TRBJ2-3; TRBD1 is a possible D gene (5 bases). The germline CDR1 and CDR2 sequences are LNHDA and SQIVND (reference sequence). The CDR3 is 13 amino acids. Trimming stripped 3 bases from V and 9 bases from J, with 13 bases between. In nucleotides, the CDR3 is TGTGCCAGTAGTATGGGGCGCGCGCGCACGCAGTATTTT. Protein product: CASSMGRARTQYF. The full variable domain, with the rest looked up from reference TRBV19 and TRBJ2-3, is DGGITQSPKYLFRKEGQNVTLSCEQNLNHDAMYWYRQDPGQGLRLIYYSQIVNDFQKGDIAEGYSVSREKKESFPLTVTSAQKNPTAFYLCASSMGRARTQYFGPGTRLTVL.

The V and J genes are TRBV3-1 (or the pseudogene TRBV3-2) and TRBJ2-7; D not resolved. The CDR3 is 13 residues long. Looked up from germline, CDR1 is LGHDT and CDR2 is YNNKEL (reference sequence). Trimming took off 0 bases at V and 4 bases at J, with 7 bases between the two ends. In DNA form, the CDR3 reads TGTGCCAGCAGCCAAGAATGGCAGTACGAGCAGTACTTC. Translation gives CASSQEWQYEQYF.

This clone appeared once. The rearrangement uses TRBV11-2 and TRBJ2-7; 7 bases are a match to TRBD2. V lost 0 bases and J lost 1; bases outside the gene matches: 9. CDR3 length: 17 amino acids. Per germline, CDR1 SGHAT and CDR2 FQNNGV. This chain's CDR3 is CASSLDPPASGSYEQYF. CDR3 nucleotides: TGTGCCAGCAGCTTAGACCCCCCCGCTAGCGGTTCCTACGAGCAGTACTTC.

This rearrangement joins TRBV14 to TRBJ2-3; 8 nucleotides align to TRBD2. CDR1 SGHDN and CDR2 FVKESK come from the germline V gene. This CDR3 contains 15 residues. Trimming removed 4 bases from V and 4 bases from J; junction bases left unmatched: 7. CDR3 region: CASSRRREVPDTQYF. CDR3 bases: TGTGCCAGCAGCCGAAGGCGGGAGGTCCCAGATACGCAGTATTTT.

The chain links TRBV7-3 to TRBJ1-1; 7 bases map to TRBD1. The CDR3 is 12 residues long. After removal of 9 bases from V and 8 bases from J, the junction contained 9 bases not matched to a gene. Germline V gene data show CDR1 as SGHTA and CDR2 as FQGTGA. This CDR3 reads CASSKGGAEAFF. The CDR3 DNA reads as TGTGCCAGTTCAAAAGGGGGCGCGGAAGCTTTCTTT.

CDR3 DNA: TGTGCCAGCTCCCCCGGGACAGCTTTTGTCGATACGCAGTATTTT. Translation: CASSPGTAFVDTQYF. The V call is TRBV18, the J call TRBJ2-3; 7 nucleotides line up with TRBD1. Germline V gene lookup returns CDR1 KGHSH and CDR2 LQKENI. The CDR3 runs to 15 residues. The V and J ends lost 6 bases and 6 bases, in that order; junction bases with no gene match: 12.

In this sample, this clone turned up a few times. The V gene is TRBV5-4, the J gene TRBJ1-2; D perhaps matches TRBD1 (5 bases). The CDR3 extends over 14 amino acids. Trimming shortened V by 2 bases and J by 1 base, and 9 bases separated the two germline ends. Per germline, CDR1 SGHNT and CDR2 YYREEE (reference sequence). Written as DNA, the CDR3 is TGTGCCAGCAGCTTTTACAGGAATAACTATGGCTACACCTTC. This codes for CASSFYRNNYGYTF.

The rearrangement links TRBV4-2 to TRBJ1-5; D perhaps matches TRBD1 (5 bases). CDR3 length: 16 amino acids. The V end lost 0 bases, the J end lost 8 bases, and 17 bases lay between the germline ends. Per the germline V gene, CDR1 is LGHNA and CDR2 is YNFKEQ. The CDR3 coding sequence is TGTGCCAGCAGCCAAGATCTGGTAGGGGAATGGGAGCCCCAGCATTTT. It is translated as CASSQDLVGEWEPQHF.

This sequence joins TRBV3-1 (or the pseudogene TRBV3-2) and TRBJ1-2; 7 nucleotides agree with TRBD1. There are 13 residues in the CDR3. CDR1 and CDR2 from the germline V gene are LGHDT and YNNKEL (reference sequence). V was clipped by 4 bases and J by 3 bases; unmatched bases: 2. In nucleotides, the CDR3 is TGTGCCAGCAGCCCGGGGACAGACTATGGCTACACCTTC. As protein: CASSPGTDYGYTF.

This chain uses TRBV5-6 with TRBJ2-7; tentative D call: TRBD1 (6 bases). Trimming pared 4 bases from V and 3 bases from J, leaving 11 bases between. The CDR3 covers 13 residues. Germline lookup yields CDR1 SGHDT and CDR2 YYEEEE. DNA of the CDR3: TGTGCCAGCAGCCCAACAGGGATCTACGAGCAGTACTTC. Its protein product is CASSPTGIYEQYF.